The 21 T cell receptor beta chains given below trace back to one sample, sequenced in a study of control samples from healthy donors and cancer patients. Method: immunoSEQ multiplex PCR; TCRdb's copy keeps in-frame clones and lacks some. The sample has 70,000 or so clones; approximately 87% are singletons. The specimen was blood. Receptor source: a man aged 45-65 years in good health.

This chain uses TRBV19 with TRBJ2-3; D is unresolved. V was cut by 2 bases and J by 1 base, with 10 bases left in between. Germline CDR1 and CDR2: LNHDA and SQIVND (reference sequence). The CDR3 loop spans 15 amino acids. DNA of the CDR3: TGTGCCAGTAGTATAAAGCTGGCTGGCACAGATACGCAGTATTTT. It codes for CASSIKLAGTDTQYF. The full variable domain, rest sourced from reference TRBV19 and TRBJ2-3, is DGGITQSPKYLFRKEGQNVTLSCEQNLNHDAMYWYRQDPGQGLRLIYYSQIVNDFQKGDIAEGYSVSREKKESFPLTVTSAQKNPTAFYLCASSIKLAGTDTQYFGPGTRLTVL.

V gene TRBV5-1 combines with J gene TRBJ2-1; a possible D gene is TRBD1 (6 bases). V lost 7 bases and J lost 8, with 16 bases in between. CDR3 length: 13 amino acids. Per the germline V gene, CDR1 is SGHRS and CDR2 is YFSETQ. This CDR3 reads CASAQGGGDEQFF. As DNA, the CDR3 is TGCGCCAGCGCGCAGGGTGGGGGCGATGAGCAGTTCTTC.

The chain combines TRBV6-2 or TRBV6-3 with TRBJ1-4; no definite D call. The ends were cut back, 4 bases at V and 3 bases at J, with 12 bases in the middle. CDR1 and CDR2 (germline): MNHEY, SVGEGT. The CDR3 runs to 15 residues. In DNA, the CDR3 is TGTGCCAGCAGTTCGGCTCGTGGCTCTAATGAAAAACTGTTTTTT. This translates into CASSSARGSNEKLFF.

The chain couples TRBV2 to TRBJ1-3, with a possible D match to TRBD1 (6 bases). Germline V gene data show CDR1 as SNHLY and CDR2 as FYNNEI. The CDR3 covers 17 residues. The germline V and J ends were trimmed by 0 bases and 0 bases, with 12 bases remaining between them. The CDR3 protein is CASSEARGKYSGNTIYF. The CDR3, as DNA: TGTGCCAGCAGTGAAGCTAGGGGGAAGTACTCTGGAAACACCATATATTTT.

The rearrangement links TRBV5-1 to TRBJ2-1; D is possibly TRBD1 (6 bases). CDR3 length: 15 residues. Germline CDR1 is SGHRS and CDR2 is YFSETQ. V lost 3 bases and J lost 2, with 12 bases in between. The CDR3 DNA reads as TGCGCCAGCAGCTCTCGTCAGGGGCCCTACAATGAGCAGTTCTTC. It encodes CASSSRQGPYNEQFF.

V usage is TRBV24-1 and J usage is TRBJ2-1; 12 bases line up with TRBD2. Germline V lookup: CDR1 KGHDR, CDR2 SFDVKD. The CDR3 spans 17 residues. Germline trimming cut 3 bases from V and 9 bases from J; bases unmatched to any gene: 11. CDR3 nucleotide sequence: TGTGCCACCAGTGATCCCCTCGCTAGCGGGAGGGCTCGTGAGCAGTTCTTC. Translation: CATSDPLASGRAREQFF.

The chain has TRBV9 and TRBJ1-2, with D possibly being TRBD1 (5 bases). This CDR3 spans 14 amino acids. Trimming removed 1 base from V and 0 bases from J, with 7 bases in between. Germline V gene data show CDR1 as SGDLS and CDR2 as YYNGEE. CDR3: CASSVTDTNYGYTF. The CDR3 DNA is TGTGCCAGCAGCGTAACGGACACTAACTATGGCTACACCTTC.

Comment on this clone: Sequence at one end of the junction differs from germline and may be a read error. The chain links TRBV28 to TRBJ1-2, with 7 bases that match TRBD1. Germline V gene sequence: CDR1 MDHEN, CDR2 SYDVKM. The CDR3 totals 15 residues. CDR3 residues: CASARSGQMSYDYTF. For the CDR3, the DNA is TGTGCCAGCGCCCGTTCGGGACAGATGAGTTATGACTACACCTTC.

The V and J genes are TRBV12-3 or TRBV12-4 and TRBJ2-2; D is ambiguous. The CDR3 runs to 12 residues. Trimming cost V 3 bases and J 6 bases, with 5 bases left between them. The CDR3 reads CASSFRAGELFF. CDR3 sequence (DNA): TGTGCCAGCAGTTTTAGGGCCGGGGAGCTGTTTTTT.

The gene calls are TRBV23-1 and TRBJ1-1; tentative D call: TRBD1 (5 bases). TRBV23-1 is assigned to the ORF class and has an uncertain function. The V and J ends lost 0 bases and 0 bases respectively, with 8 bases between them. The CDR3 consists of 15 residues. The CDR3 region has the DNA TGCGCCAGCAGTCAATCGGGACGGATGAACACTGAAGCTTTCTTT. Translated, it gives CASSQSGRMNTEAFF.

This clone came up once. The chain has TRBV5-4 and TRBJ2-5; 11 positions match TRBD2. The germline CDR1 and CDR2 sequences are SGHNT and YYREEE (reference sequence). The CDR3 consists of 16 residues. Trimming took 4 bases from V and 2 from J; bases not matched to a gene: 7. CDR3: CASSPRASGGQETQYF. Written as DNA, the CDR3 is TGTGCCAGCAGCCCCAGGGCTAGCGGGGGGCAAGAGACCCAGTACTTC.

The rearrangement uses TRBV6-5 and TRBJ1-5; 8 bases match TRBD1. The CDR3 length is 13 residues. V dropped 7 bases and J dropped 5; count of bases not matched to a gene: 4. CDR1 MNHEY and CDR2 SVGAGI come from the germline V gene. As DNA, the CDR3 is TGTGCCAGCAAGGACAGGGAAGATCAGCCCCAGCATTTT. Its protein product is CASKDREDQPQHF.

This rearrangement joins TRBV4-1 to TRBJ2-7; possibly TRBD2 for D (6 bases). Trimming left V 1 base short and J 1 base short, with 17 bases between. This CDR3 has 17 amino acids. The germline V gene encodes CDR1 MGHRA and CDR2 YSYEKL. For the CDR3, the DNA is TGCGCCAGCAGCCAAGCCGCTTCTAGCGCGTCTTCCTACGAGCAGTACTTC. This sequence encodes CASSQAASSASSYEQYF.

The chain joins TRBV25-1 to TRBJ1-4; tentative D call: TRBD1 (5 bases). The CDR3 is 12 amino acids. V was shortened by 7 bases and J by 5 bases, with 8 bases between the two germline ends. From germline, CDR1 is MGHDK and CDR2 SYGVNS. In DNA form, the CDR3 reads TGTGCCAGCACGGAGGGGAATGAAAAACTGTTTTTT. Amino acids: CASTEGNEKLFF.

The genes are TRBV5-6 and TRBJ1-1, with TRBD1 identical over 12 bases. V shed 4 bases and J 6 bases; nucleotides not matched to a gene: 4. The germline gives CDR1 SGHDT, CDR2 YYEEEE. This CDR3 comprises 14 residues. CDR3 nucleotides: TGTGCCAGCAGCCCGGGGACAGGGGGCTCTGAAGCTTTCTTT. This encodes CASSPGTGGSEAFF.

The chain carries TRBV7-2 and TRBJ2-7, with D unclear. Germline CDR1 reads SGHTA; CDR2 reads FQGNSA. The CDR3 runs 14 residues. Trimming pared 5 bases from V and 3 bases from J, leaving 14 bases between. CDR3 DNA sequence: TGTGCCAGCAGCCGCTCCCCTATAGTCTACGAGCAGTACTTC. Amino acid sequence: CASSRSPIVYEQYF.

This chain connects TRBV11-2 to TRBJ2-7; tentative D call: TRBD1 (7 bases). Germline values: CDR1 SGHAT, CDR2 FQNNGV. CDR3 length equals 14 residues. V lost 3 bases and J 6 bases, leaving 15 bases between the germline ends. The CDR3 region is CASSFGGTVREQYF. Here the CDR3 DNA reads TGTGCCAGCAGCTTCGGCGGGACAGTACGCGAGCAGTACTTC.

About this clone: A junction end diverges from the germline sequence, so it may reflect a read error. The genes are TRBV7-7 and TRBJ2-2, with D possibly TRBD2 on 8 matching bases. Germline CDR1 SSHAT, CDR2 FNYEAQ (reference sequence). This CDR3 region has 14 residues. CDR3: CASSLAGQTGELFF. The DNA for the CDR3 is TGTGCTAGCAGCTTAGCGGGACAGACCGGGGAGCTGTTTTTT.

J is TRBJ1-1 and V is TRBV25-1; D is uncertain. V lost 0 bases and J 3 bases, leaving 14 bases between the germline ends. The CDR3 is 16 residues long. From germline, CDR1 is MGHDK and CDR2 SYGVNS. CDR3 protein: CASSEYPAARHTEAFF. The CDR3 region has the DNA TGTGCCAGCAGTGAATATCCGGCGGCCAGGCACACTGAAGCTTTCTTT.

The V call is TRBV9, the J call TRBJ1-4, with D possibly matching TRBD1 (5 bases). This CDR3 comprises 16 residues. V was clipped by 2 bases and J by 3 bases, with 14 bases between them. Germline assignment: CDR1 SGDLS and CDR2 YYNGEE. CDR3 in DNA: TGTGCCAGCAGCGTGGGGACCGGGGGAGCTAATGAAAAACTGTTTTTT. Protein sequence: CASSVGTGGANEKLFF.

V gene TRBV2 combines with J gene TRBJ2-1; a weak D match, TRBD2 (6 bases). The CDR3 is 14 residues long. With 2 bases removed from V and 3 bases from J, the gap between germline ends came to 8 bases. CDR1 is SNHLY and CDR2 is FYNNEI in the germline V gene. The CDR3 here is CASSEPGGYNEQFF. As DNA, the CDR3 is TGTGCCAGCAGTGAACCCGGGGGCTACAATGAGCAGTTCTTC.